These 3 T cell receptor beta chains were all obtained from the same sample, sequenced in a study of T cells in Graves' hyperthyroidism and ophthalmopathy. The source material, RNA transcripts, was used to amplify TCR beta CDR3 regions. During a first-round RT-PCR of the TCR CDR3, the HTBI primer set was used. TCRdb reprocessed the multiplex PCR reads via MiXCR and lists one record per CDR3 protein. The table lists 640,000 or so distinct CDR3 sequences, roughly 15% of them singletons, with 4% to 5.5% in the top ten. Source material: blood. The receptors stem from a woman aged 40-49 years with Graves' ophthalmopathy.

This clonotype was observed at least ten times. Lacking the conserved final phenylalanine or tryptophan, this CDR3 likely reflects a read error. J is TRBJ2-7 and V is TRBV6-1; 9 bases align to TRBD1. The CDR3 covers 15 residues. Germline V gene lookup returns CDR1 MNHNS and CDR2 SASEGT. Trimming cost V 4 bases and J 2 bases; bases outside gene matches: 6. CDR3 bases: TGTGCCAGCAGTGCCCCCTGGACAGGGGCCTACGAGCAGTACCTC. It yields the protein CASSAPWTGAYEQYL.

The chain recombines TRBV7-2 with TRBJ2-5; D might be TRBD2 (5 bases). V lost 3 bases and J 5 bases, leaving 16 bases between the germline ends. CDR3 length: 15 residues. Germline loops: CDR1 SGHTA, CDR2 FQGNSA. CDR3 DNA: TGTGCCAGCAGCTTGACGGGAACCATCGGCGAGACCCAGTACTTC. Protein product: CASSLTGTIGETQYF.

V usage is TRBV5-4 and J usage is TRBJ1-2, with D possibly being TRBD1 (5 bases). The CDR3 is made up of 15 amino acids. V gave up 0 bases and J gave up 4 bases, with 13 bases separating them. From germline, CDR1 is SGHNT and CDR2 YYREEE (reference sequence). The CDR3 sequence: CASSLGQGLIYGYTF. The DNA for the CDR3 is TGTGCCAGCAGCTTGGGGCAGGGCCTTATCTATGGCTACACCTTC.